Included here is one T cell receptor beta chain sequence, with context. Its antigen is undetermined. The data derive from a study of cytomegalovirus exposure and HLA in healthy donors. Notes on the study in general: In vitro assays verified that three CMV-associated chains recognized CMV antigens specifically.

Sequencing used immunoSEQ multiplex PCR; TCRdb keeps in-frame clones, though not all of them. The table records about 160,000 clones, approximately 89% of them present only once. The donors were in the roughly 130-subject validation cohort, distinct from the 666-subject first cohort. V trimming: 7 bases; J trimming: 6 bases; junction bases outside the gene matches: 18. The germline gives CDR1 SGHNT, CDR2 YENEEA. This CDR3 region has 16 residues. The TCR originated in a man between 18 and 29 years old in good health and CMV-seropositive. V and J are TRBV11-3 and TRBJ2-7, with TRBD2 matching over 7 bases. Sequencing was carried out using PBMCs. The CDR3 nucleotides are TGTGCCAGCACCAACTCGGCGGGAGTGGGCCTCGTCGAGCAGTACTTC. It specifies CASTNSAGVGLVEQYF.